This is a list of T cell receptor beta chains from one sample in a study of human T cells and chemical hapten exposure. TCRdb analysed the RACE reads with MiXCR anew, one entry per CDR3 protein. The sample lists some 330,000 distinct CDR3 sequences, 4.5% to 5.5% occurring once. The starting material was whole blood, obtained in connection with sensitization to the hapten diphenylcyclopropenone (DPC). The receptor set was obtained from a woman under 30 with alopecia areata. Some clones in this sample may be carry-over from other donors' samples. The CDR3 runs from the conserved cysteine through the conserved F or W. The order of the fields is clone size, J gene, V gene, D gene, CDR3 DNA, CDR3 protein. A D gene is named only where the DNA matches it firmly. For some rows the clone size is stated as once, few or many, or as a class when expanded; others skip it.

size: many; J: TRBJ2-7; V: TRBV4-1; D: -; DNA: TGCGCCAGCAGCCTAGGGACACCGAAAGATCACTACGAGCAGTACTTC; CDR3: CASSLGTPKDHYEQYF
size: few; J: TRBJ1-1; V: TRBV27; D: TRBD1; DNA: TGTGCCAGCAGTTTATCGGACAGGAGGAACACTGAAGCTTTCTTT; CDR3: CASSLSDRRNTEAFF
size: -; J: TRBJ2-1; V: TRBV7-8; D: TRBD2; DNA: TGTGCCAGCAGTTTCCGACCTAAGCGGGGGGAGAATGAGCAGTTCTTC; CDR3: CASSFRPKRGENEQFF
size: many; J: TRBJ2-5; V: TRBV20-1; D: -; DNA: TGCAGTGCTAGAGATCGTGGGGAGTCCCTTCGAGAGACCCAGTACTTC; CDR3: CSARDRGESLRETQYF
size: -; J: TRBJ1-6; V: TRBV14; D: -; DNA: TGTGCCAGCAGCCAAGAAGGCCGGTTTCCCCTCCACTTT; CDR3: CASSQEGRFPLHF
size: many; J: TRBJ1-2; V: TRBV6-5; D: TRBD1; DNA: TGTGCCAGCAGTTACTCCCTTTCCGGGACAGCAGGAGGCTACACCTTC; CDR3: CASSYSLSGTAGGYTF
size: few; J: TRBJ2-5; V: TRBV7-2; D: -; DNA: TGTGCCAGCAGCTTAGCGGCGGGATACCAAGAGACCCAGTACTTC; CDR3: CASSLAAGYQETQYF
size: many; J: TRBJ2-3; V: TRBV27; D: TRBD2; DNA: TGTGCCAGCAGTTTATGGGTAGCGGGGGGCCTGGGGGATACGCAGTATTTT; CDR3: CASSLWVAGGLGDTQYF
size: few; J: TRBJ2-7; V: TRBV15; D: -; DNA: TGTGCCACCAGCAGAGGCCGGGTCGCCTACGAGCAGTACTTC; CDR3: CATSRGRVAYEQYF
size: few; J: TRBJ1-2; V: TRBV11-2; D: TRBD1; DNA: TGTGCCAGCAGCTTAGAACAGGGGGCATACTATGGCTACACCTTC; CDR3: CASSLEQGAYYGYTF
size: few; J: TRBJ1-1; V: TRBV6-6; D: -; DNA: TGTGCCAGCAGTTTTCGGACCACTGAAGCTTTCTTT; CDR3: CASSFRTTEAFF
size: -; J: TRBJ1-6; V: TRBV9; D: -; DNA: -; CDR3: CASSVGEGAGSPIHF
size: many; J: TRBJ1-3; V: TRBV12-3/TRBV12-4; D: -; DNA: TGTGCCAGCAGTTTAGATGAAGAGGGCACCTCTGGAAACACCATATATTTT; CDR3: CASSLDEEGTSGNTIYF
size: many; J: TRBJ2-3; V: TRBV7-2; D: TRBD1; DNA: TGTGCCAGCAGCCCGACCGGGGGACAGGGGTTGTATACGCAGTATTTT; CDR3: CASSPTGGQGLYTQYF
size: -; J: TRBJ2-3; V: TRBV12-3/TRBV12-4; D: TRBD2; DNA: TGTGCCAGCAGCCCCGGGACTAGTCTGGATACGCAGTATTTT; CDR3: CASSPGTSLDTQYF
size: many; J: TRBJ2-2; V: TRBV12-3/TRBV12-4; D: -; DNA: -; CDR3: CASSFGAGELFF
size: -; J: TRBJ2-1; V: TRBV27; D: -; DNA: TGTGCCAGCAGTATGACAGTCTACAATGAGCAGTTCTTC; CDR3: CASSMTVYNEQFF
size: -; J: TRBJ2-3; V: TRBV10-3; D: TRBD2; DNA: TGTGCCATCAGTGAGTCGGCGGGGGGCCTCACAGATACGCAGTATTTT; CDR3: CAISESAGGLTDTQYF
size: few; J: TRBJ2-2; V: TRBV6-1; D: -; DNA: TGTGCCAGCAGATTAGACAGGACCACCGGGGAGCTGTTTTTT; CDR3: CASRLDRTTGELFF
size: few; J: TRBJ1-6; V: TRBV6-5; D: -; DNA: TGTGCCAGCAGTTACTCGAAGAGCATAGAGGGAGAAGATTCACCCCTCCACTTT; CDR3: CASSYSKSIEGEDSPLHF
size: -; J: TRBJ1-6; V: TRBV10-3; D: -; DNA: TGTGCCATCAGTGCCGACAGGTCCAATTCACCCCTCCACTTT; CDR3: CAISADRSNSPLHF
size: many; J: TRBJ1-1; V: TRBV6-6; D: -; DNA: TGTGCCAGCAGTTACGGACGGGGCGATCTCAACACTGAAGCTTTCTTT; CDR3: CASSYGRGDLNTEAFF
size: few; J: TRBJ2-3; V: TRBV12-3/TRBV12-4; D: -; DNA: TGTGCCAGCAGGAGGGACTCCTGGGCGGATACGCAGTATTTT; CDR3: CASRRDSWADTQYF
size: few; J: TRBJ1-6; V: TRBV12-3/TRBV12-4; D: -; DNA: TGTGCCAGCACCCTCGGCGGAAATTCACCCCTCCACTTT; CDR3: CASTLGGNSPLHF
size: few; J: TRBJ1-6; V: TRBV13; D: TRBD1; DNA: TGTGCCAGCGGACTAGGGGACAGAGATAATTCACCCCTCCACTTT; CDR3: CASGLGDRDNSPLHF
size: many; J: TRBJ1-5; V: TRBV18; D: TRBD1; DNA: TGTGCCAGCCAACAGGGGGACAATCAGCCCCAGCATTTT; CDR3: CASQQGDNQPQHF
size: few; J: TRBJ2-3; V: TRBV12-5; D: -; DNA: TGTGCTAGTGGTTTGGTAAGAAGGGGCGCAAAGCCCCGGCCCAGCACAGATACGCAGTATTTT; CDR3: CASGLVRRGAKPRPSTDTQYF
size: many; J: TRBJ1-1; V: TRBV27; D: -; DNA: TGTGCCAGCAAGCGACAGGCCCGAATAATCACTGAAGCTTTCTTT; CDR3: CASKRQARIITEAFF
size: many; J: TRBJ2-2; V: TRBV6-1; D: TRBD1; DNA: TGTGCCAGCAGTGAAGCGCTTGAATGGGACAGGGGCACCGGGGAGCTGTTTTTT; CDR3: CASSEALEWDRGTGELFF
size: medium-sized; J: TRBJ1-1; V: TRBV4-3; D: -; DNA: TGCGCCAGCAGCCAAGAAGCAGAAACTGAAGCTTTCTTT; CDR3: CASSQEAETEAFF
size: -; J: TRBJ1-1; V: TRBV7-2; D: -; DNA: TGTGCCAGCAGCTTAGGATGGGGGCGAGGTGAAGCTTTCTTT; CDR3: CASSLGWGRGEAFF
size: many; J: TRBJ2-1; V: TRBV24-1; D: -; DNA: TGTGCCACCAATTATCTCGAAGAGCAGTTCTTC; CDR3: CATNYLEEQFF
size: -; J: TRBJ2-3; V: TRBV7-9; D: -; DNA: TGTGCCAGCAGCTGGAGCGGGAGCACAGATACGCAGTATTTT; CDR3: CASSWSGSTDTQYF
size: few; J: TRBJ2-7; V: TRBV7-2; D: -; DNA: TGTGCCAGCAGCCCAGGAGGAGGGCGGAGCTACGAGCAGTACTTC; CDR3: CASSPGGGRSYEQYF
size: many; J: TRBJ2-4; V: TRBV6-5; D: TRBD2; DNA: TGTGCCAGCAGTCCCCTGCCGGGGGGGCCATCAAACATTCAGTACTTC; CDR3: CASSPLPGGPSNIQYF
size: few; J: TRBJ2-1; V: TRBV6-5; D: TRBD2; DNA: TGTGCCAGCAGTTGGTTCTGGAGCGGGGGGGCAGCGAGGAAGAACAATGAGCAGTTCTTC; CDR3: CASSWFWSGGAARKNNEQFF
size: few; J: TRBJ2-7; V: TRBV28; D: TRBD1; DNA: TGTGCCAGCCGGGACAGGGGAATTAGGGGGCAGTACTTC; CDR3: CASRDRGIRGQYF
size: few; J: TRBJ1-5; V: TRBV24-1; D: -; DNA: TGTGCCACCAGTGATTGGGGGTCCCAAGGCGGTCAGCCCCAGCATTTT; CDR3: CATSDWGSQGGQPQHF
size: many; J: TRBJ2-3; V: TRBV18; D: -; DNA: TGTGCCAGCTCACCATTAACCGGGAGAGCTTATACAGATACGCAGTATTTT; CDR3: CASSPLTGRAYTDTQYF
size: many; J: TRBJ2-7; V: TRBV12-3/TRBV12-4; D: TRBD1; DNA: TGTGCCAGCAGCGCACCGGGACAGCCCTACGAGCAGTACTTC; CDR3: CASSAPGQPYEQYF
size: many; J: TRBJ2-5; V: TRBV18; D: -; DNA: TGTGCCAGCTCAGAGACTCAAGAGACCCAGTACTTC; CDR3: CASSETQETQYF
size: -; J: TRBJ1-2; V: TRBV28; D: -; DNA: TGTGCCAGCAGTTCTGGGGGAGTAGGCTATGGCTACACCTTC; CDR3: CASSSGGVGYGYTF
size: -; J: TRBJ1-6; V: TRBV6-5; D: -; DNA: TGTGCCAGCAGTTACACGCGATATAATTCACCCCTCCACTTT; CDR3: CASSYTRYNSPLHF
size: -; J: TRBJ1-2; V: TRBV12-3/TRBV12-4; D: -; DNA: TGTGCCAGCAGCCAAGAACCCATAAACAGCCACTATGGCTACACCTTC; CDR3: CASSQEPINSHYGYTF
size: -; J: TRBJ2-3; V: TRBV28; D: -; DNA: TGTGCCAGCAGTCCTGGACTCGTCCTGTGGGGTACGCAGTATTTT; CDR3: CASSPGLVLWGTQYF
size: many; J: TRBJ1-4; V: TRBV6-4; D: TRBD1; DNA: TGTGCCAGCCTAATCAGGGGGCATTTATTTGGAACTAATGAAAAACTGTTTTTT; CDR3: CASLIRGHLFGTNEKLFF
size: many; J: TRBJ1-3; V: TRBV27; D: -; DNA: TGTGCCAGCAGTTTAGTTCCGGGGGCTGGAAACACCATATATTTT; CDR3: CASSLVPGAGNTIYF
size: -; J: TRBJ2-3; V: TRBV20-1; D: TRBD2; DNA: TGCAGTGCCACGGGGACTAGCTTTCGCACAGATACGCAGTATTTT; CDR3: CSATGTSFRTDTQYF
size: many; J: TRBJ2-1; V: TRBV3-1; D: TRBD2; DNA: TGTGCCAGCAGCCAAGTAATAGGTAGCGGGGAGCAGTTCTTC; CDR3: CASSQVIGSGEQFF
size: few; J: TRBJ1-5; V: TRBV29-1; D: TRBD1; DNA: TGCAGCGTTGAGGGACAGAACAATCAGCCCCAGCATTTT; CDR3: CSVEGQNNQPQHF
size: -; J: TRBJ2-1; V: TRBV29-1; D: -; DNA: TGCAGCGTTGTAATCGGGGGTGCTTACAATGAGCAGTTCTTC; CDR3: CSVVIGGAYNEQFF
size: -; J: TRBJ2-5; V: TRBV7-8; D: TRBD2; DNA: TGTGCCAGCAGCTCGAGAAGCGGGGCCCAAGAGACCCAGTACTTC; CDR3: CASSSRSGAQETQYF
size: many; J: TRBJ1-5; V: TRBV6-6; D: -; DNA: TGTGCCAGCAAAGCGTCGAGAAGCAATCAGCCCCAGCATTTT; CDR3: CASKASRSNQPQHF
size: many; J: TRBJ1-4; V: TRBV12-3/TRBV12-4; D: -; DNA: TGTGCCAGCAGTTTGGCCGAAAGGGAAAAACTGTTTTTT; CDR3: CASSLAEREKLFF
size: many; J: TRBJ1-2; V: TRBV4-2; D: -; DNA: TGTGCCAGCAGGGACACGGGGGATGGCTACACCTTC; CDR3: CASRDTGDGYTF
size: -; J: TRBJ2-2; V: TRBV20-1; D: -; DNA: TGCAGTGCTCGGCCAGGGACGAACACCGGGGAGCTGTTTTTT; CDR3: CSARPGTNTGELFF
size: -; J: TRBJ2-7; V: TRBV20-1; D: TRBD1; DNA: TGCAGTGCTAGTGGACAGGGCCAAAGACGGCAGTACTTC; CDR3: CSASGQGQRRQYF
size: few; J: TRBJ2-7; V: TRBV7-3; D: TRBD1; DNA: TGTGCCAGCAGTTTTAGTGGGACAGGACCCTACGAGCAGTACTTC; CDR3: CASSFSGTGPYEQYF